This TCR beta chain was sequenced in a study of siplizumab effects on memory and regulatory T cells. This table comes from immunoSEQ multiplex PCR, and its TCRdb copy is limited to in-frame clones, with some not included. The sample comprises about 85,000 clones, just under 95% of which are singletons, and approximately 17% rests with the top ten. Concerning this clone itself: Its target is unknown.

V shed 8 bases and J shed 1 base, with 5 bases lying between them. CDR1 and CDR2 from the germline V gene are LNHDA and SQIVND (reference sequence). The CDR3 covers 11 residues. General observations from the study: Proliferating clones, CD4+ or CD8+, lacked an assignable naive or memory phenotype in roughly 80-96% of cases. With siplizumab, mappable alloreactive CD4+ clones averaged around 65% Treg-derived, versus 25% to 30% in controls.

Material for sequencing was CD8+ T cells sorted from blood. The sequence derives from a human donor in good health. V usage is TRBV19 and J usage is TRBJ1-1; no reliable D call. CDR3 DNA: TGTGCCAGTTCGCAGAACACTGAAGCTTTCTTT. It codes for CASSQNTEAFF.